The T cell receptor beta chain described here comes from a study of shared clonotypes between healthy human individuals. This CDR3 has 16 residues. Germline V gene sequence: CDR1 MGHDK, CDR2 SYGVNS. As regards this clone: Its antigen is not identified.

Assay: immunoSEQ multiplex PCR; the TCRdb copy retains only in-frame clones and omits some. Of a few million clones in the sample, about 92% were seen once. Study results and caveats: It was expected that sequencing depth would affect clonotype sharing among donors. Blood was the sole source, and tissue repertoires probably differ. The genetic and exposure-history diversity represented was limited by few donors.

This TCR came from a man younger than 30 in good health. Sequenced input: naive CD4+ T cells sorted from blood. Subset in this sample: CD45RA+ positively selected. The chain couples TRBV25-1 to TRBJ2-5; either TRBD1 or TRBD2 may supply D (6 bases each). The J call may be mistaken, given a closer DNA end match to TRBJ2-7. The CDR3 sequence: CASSETLGGGSYEQYF. CDR3 coding DNA: TGTGCCAGCAGTGAAACCCTAGGGGGAGGCTCCTACGAGCAGTACTTC.